This TCR beta chain was recovered during a study of blood T cell repertoires in COVID-19. The protocol was immunoSEQ multiplex PCR, while the TCRdb copy is restricted to in-frame clones and leaves out a portion. The table lists about 230,000 clones, around 80% of them singletons. This sequence was found in a man in his forties who had recovered from COVID-19. Sequenced: peripheral blood.

The CDR3 nucleotides are TGTGCCAGCTCACCACCGATGGCTAGCGGGAGCCGAACAGATACGCAGTATTTT. Protein product: CASSPPMASGSRTDTQYF. The chain couples TRBV18 to TRBJ2-3, with TRBD2 matching 10 bases. Germline lookup yields CDR1 KGHSH and CDR2 LQKENI. The CDR3 runs to 18 residues. Unmatched junction bases numbered 9, after V lost 0 bases and J lost 3 bases.